Sequencing of this TCR beta chain was carried out in a study of blood T cell repertoires in COVID-19. For the study at large: Samples taken during acute and convalescent COVID-19 were collected in the United States, Italy and Spain.

Assay used: immunoSEQ multiplex PCR; TCRdb lists only in-frame clones, some missing. This sample yields some 380,000 clones, of which about 90% are seen a single time; about 6.8% belongs to the top ten. The CDR3 totals 12 residues. The germline V gene encodes CDR1 MNHEY and CDR2 SVGEGT. V was clipped by 4 bases and J by 7 bases, with 8 bases between them. Sequenced input: peripheral blood. The TCR sequence derives from a man between 18 and 29 years old with active or convalescent COVID-19. This chain uses TRBV6-2 or TRBV6-3 with TRBJ2-1; no clear D. The DNA for the CDR3 is TGTGCCAGCAGTTTCAGTGCAAATGAGCAGTTCTTC. Amino acids: CASSFSANEQFF.